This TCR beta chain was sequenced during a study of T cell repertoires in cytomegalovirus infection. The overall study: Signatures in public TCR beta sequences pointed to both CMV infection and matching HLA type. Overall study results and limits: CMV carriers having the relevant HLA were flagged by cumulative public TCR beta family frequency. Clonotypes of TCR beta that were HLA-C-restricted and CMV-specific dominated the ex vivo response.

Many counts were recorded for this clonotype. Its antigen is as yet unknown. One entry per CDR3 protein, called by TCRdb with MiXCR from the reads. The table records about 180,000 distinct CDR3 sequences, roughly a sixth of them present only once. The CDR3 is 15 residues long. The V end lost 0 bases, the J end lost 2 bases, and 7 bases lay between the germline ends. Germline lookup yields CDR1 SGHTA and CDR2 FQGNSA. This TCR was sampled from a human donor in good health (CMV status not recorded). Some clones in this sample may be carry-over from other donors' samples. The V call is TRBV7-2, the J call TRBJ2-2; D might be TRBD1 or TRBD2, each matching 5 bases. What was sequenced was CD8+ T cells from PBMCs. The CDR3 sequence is CASSLAGDNTGELFF. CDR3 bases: TGTGCCAGCAGCTTAGCAGGGGACAACACCGGGGAGCTGTTTTTT.